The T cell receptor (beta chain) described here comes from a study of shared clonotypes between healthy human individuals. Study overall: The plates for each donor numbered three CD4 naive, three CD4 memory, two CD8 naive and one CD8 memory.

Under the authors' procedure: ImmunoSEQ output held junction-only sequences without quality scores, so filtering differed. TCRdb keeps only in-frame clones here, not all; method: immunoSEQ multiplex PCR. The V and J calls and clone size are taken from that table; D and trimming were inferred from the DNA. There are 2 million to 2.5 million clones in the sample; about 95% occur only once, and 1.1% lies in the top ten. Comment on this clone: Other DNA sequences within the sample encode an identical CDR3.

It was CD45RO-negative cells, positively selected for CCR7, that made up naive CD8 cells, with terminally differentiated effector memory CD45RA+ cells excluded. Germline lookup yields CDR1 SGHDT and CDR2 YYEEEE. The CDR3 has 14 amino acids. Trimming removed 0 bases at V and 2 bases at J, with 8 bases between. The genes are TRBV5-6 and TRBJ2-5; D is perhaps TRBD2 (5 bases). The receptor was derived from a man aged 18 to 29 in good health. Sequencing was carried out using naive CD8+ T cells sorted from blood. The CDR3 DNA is TGTGCCAGCAGCTTGGAGCTAGCACAAGAGACCCAGTACTTC. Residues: CASSLELAQETQYF.